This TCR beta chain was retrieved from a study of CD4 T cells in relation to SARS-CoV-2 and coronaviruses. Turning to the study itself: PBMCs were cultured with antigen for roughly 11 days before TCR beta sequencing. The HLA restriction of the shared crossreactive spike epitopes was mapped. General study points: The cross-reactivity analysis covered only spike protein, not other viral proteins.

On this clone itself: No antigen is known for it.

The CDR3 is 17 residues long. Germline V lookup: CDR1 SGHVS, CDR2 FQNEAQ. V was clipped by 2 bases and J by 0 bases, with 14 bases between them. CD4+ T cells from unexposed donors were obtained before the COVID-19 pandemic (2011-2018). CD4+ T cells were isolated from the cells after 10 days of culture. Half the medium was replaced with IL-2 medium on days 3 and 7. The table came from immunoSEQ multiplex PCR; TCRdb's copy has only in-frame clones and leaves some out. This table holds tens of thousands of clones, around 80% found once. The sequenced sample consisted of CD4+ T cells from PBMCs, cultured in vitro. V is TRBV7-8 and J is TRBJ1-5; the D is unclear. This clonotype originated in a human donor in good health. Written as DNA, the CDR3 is TGTGCCAGCAGCTTATATTCGCGGGTTGATAGCAATCAGCCCCAGCATTTT. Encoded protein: CASSLYSRVDSNQPQHF.